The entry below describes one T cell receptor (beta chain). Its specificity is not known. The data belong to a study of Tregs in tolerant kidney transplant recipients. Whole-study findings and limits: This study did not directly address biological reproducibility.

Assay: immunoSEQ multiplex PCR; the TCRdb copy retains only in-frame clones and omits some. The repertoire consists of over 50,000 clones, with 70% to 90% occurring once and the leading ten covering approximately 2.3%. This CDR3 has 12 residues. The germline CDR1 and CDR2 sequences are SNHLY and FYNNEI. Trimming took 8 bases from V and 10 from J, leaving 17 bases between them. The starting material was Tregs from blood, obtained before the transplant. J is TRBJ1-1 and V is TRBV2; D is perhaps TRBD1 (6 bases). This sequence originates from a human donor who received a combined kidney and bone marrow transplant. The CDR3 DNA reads TGTGCCAGCTGGCAGGGGCTGTACGGAGCTTTCTTT. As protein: CASWQGLYGAFF.